This T cell receptor (beta chain) was documented in a study of T cell changes during pregnancy in multiple sclerosis. V lost 5 bases and J 0 bases, leaving 12 bases between the germline ends. Germline V gives CDR1 LNHDA, CDR2 SQIVND (reference sequence). The CDR3 has 15 amino acids. Assay: immunoSEQ multiplex PCR; the TCRdb copy retains only in-frame clones and omits some. Here the sample spans tens of thousands of clones, approximately 88% being singletons. The input for sequencing was peripheral blood, taken in the first trimester of pregnancy. This chain joins TRBV19 and TRBJ2-3; possibly TRBD1 for D (5 bases). This sequence originates from a female donor in good health, enrolled as a control in a pregnancy study. CDR3 amino acids: CASSSRRGSTDTQYF. Written as DNA, the CDR3 is TGTGCCAGTAGTTCCAGAAGGGGAAGCACAGATACGCAGTATTTT.